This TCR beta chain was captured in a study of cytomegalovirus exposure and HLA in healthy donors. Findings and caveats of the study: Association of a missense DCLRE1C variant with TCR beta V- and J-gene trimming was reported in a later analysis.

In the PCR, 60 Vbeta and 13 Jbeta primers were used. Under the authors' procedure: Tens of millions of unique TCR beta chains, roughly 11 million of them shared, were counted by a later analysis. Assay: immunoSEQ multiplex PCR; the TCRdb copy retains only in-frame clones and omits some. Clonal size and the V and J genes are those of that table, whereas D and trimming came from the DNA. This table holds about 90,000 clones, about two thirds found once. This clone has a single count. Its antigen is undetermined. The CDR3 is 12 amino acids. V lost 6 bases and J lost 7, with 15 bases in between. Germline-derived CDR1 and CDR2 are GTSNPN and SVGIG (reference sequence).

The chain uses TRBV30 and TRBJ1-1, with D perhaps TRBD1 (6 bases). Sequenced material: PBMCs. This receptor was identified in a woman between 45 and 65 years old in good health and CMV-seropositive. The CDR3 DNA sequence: TGTGCCTGCCTAACAGGGATGGTTGAAGCTTTCTTT. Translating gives CACLTGMVEAFF.